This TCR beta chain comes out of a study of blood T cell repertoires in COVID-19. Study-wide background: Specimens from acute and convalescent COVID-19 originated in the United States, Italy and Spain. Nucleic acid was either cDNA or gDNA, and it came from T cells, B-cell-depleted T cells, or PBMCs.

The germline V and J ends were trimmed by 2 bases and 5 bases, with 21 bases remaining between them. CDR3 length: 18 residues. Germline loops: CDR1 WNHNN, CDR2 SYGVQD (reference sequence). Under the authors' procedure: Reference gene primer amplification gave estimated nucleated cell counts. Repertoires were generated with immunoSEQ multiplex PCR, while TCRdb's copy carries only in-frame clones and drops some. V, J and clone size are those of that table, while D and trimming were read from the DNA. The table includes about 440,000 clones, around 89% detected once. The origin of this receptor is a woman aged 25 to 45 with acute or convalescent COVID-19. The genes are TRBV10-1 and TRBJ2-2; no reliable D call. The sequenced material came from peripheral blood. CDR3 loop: CASSEEATASPGTGELFF. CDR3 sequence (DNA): TGCGCCAGCAGTGAGGAAGCAACGGCATCGCCAGGAACCGGGGAGCTGTTTTTT.